Listed below are T cell receptor beta chains from one sample, sequenced in a study of T cell responses to AZD1222 COVID-19 vaccine. Assay used: immunoSEQ multiplex PCR; TCRdb lists only in-frame clones, some missing. The repertoire includes 100,000 to 150,000 clones, approximately 88% of them detected once, and 5% to 6% sits in the top ten. Sequences were derived from peripheral blood, sampled on day 0 of AZD1222 vaccination. These TCRs come from an adult in good health. Each CDR3 is given with its conserved first and last residue. D genes are given only for firm matches.

v_gene	j_gene	d_gene	CDR3nt	CDR3aa
TRBV2	TRBJ1-2	.	TGTGCCAGCACCGGATCGGCCGACCACTATGGCTACACCTTC	CASTGSADHYGYTF
TRBV27	TRBJ1-2	.	TGTGCCAGCAGTTCTCTCGGGGGTAACTATGGCTACACCTTC	CASSSLGGNYGYTF
TRBV5-1	TRBJ1-2	TRBD1	TGCGCCAGCAGCGCCGGACAGGGTGCCTATGGCTACACCTTC	CASSAGQGAYGYTF
TRBV2	TRBJ2-7	.	TGTGCCAGCAGTGAGGTGGGGACCTACGAGCAGTACTTC	CASSEVGTYEQYF
TRBV11-2	TRBJ2-5	.	TGTGCCAGCAGCTCGAGGCCCGGCGCTAGCGAGACCCAGTACTTC	CASSSRPGASETQYF
TRBV6-5	TRBJ1-3	.	TGTGCCAGCAGTCCCCGAGGGGGCTCTGGAAACACCATATATTTT	CASSPRGGSGNTIYF
TRBV3-1/TRBV3-2	TRBJ1-2	.	TGTGCCGCCTGGGCCGGGGCTCGGGATGGCTACACCTTC	CAAWAGARDGYTF
TRBV3-1/TRBV3-2	TRBJ1-2	TRBD1	TGTGCCAGCAGCCCCTGGGACAGGAGTAACTATGGCTACACCTTC	CASSPWDRSNYGYTF
TRBV3-1/TRBV3-2	TRBJ1-4	TRBD1	TGTGCCAGCAGCCCCCAGGGGGTGACTAATGAAAAACTGTTTTTT	CASSPQGVTNEKLFF
TRBV3-1/TRBV3-2	TRBJ2-1	TRBD2	TGTGCCAGCAGCCGGAGACTAGCGGGGGGGCAAGATGAGCAGTTCTTC	CASSRRLAGGQDEQFF